These 8 T cell receptor beta chains came from one sample sequenced in a study of T cells in Graves' hyperthyroidism and ophthalmopathy. TCR beta CDR3 sequences were amplified from RNA transcripts. Researchers ran a first-round RT-PCR on the TCR CDR3 using the HTBI primer set. TCRdb itself ran the multiplex PCR reads through MiXCR, one entry per CDR3 protein. Of 150,000 to 200,000 distinct CDR3 sequences listed, over 15% are singletons. Sequencing input: blood. The receptors stem from a woman in her fifties or sixties with Graves' hyperthyroidism.

This clonotype was seen repeatedly, ten times or more. The J gene is TRBJ1-2, the V gene TRBV2; 8 bases match TRBD1. V lost 6 bases, J lost 4 bases, and 4 bases stayed unmatched. The germline gives CDR1 SNHLY, CDR2 FYNNEI. This CDR3 spans 13 amino acids. CDR3 sequence: CASRNRGAYGYTF. The CDR3 coding sequence is TGTGCCAGCAGAAACAGGGGGGCCTATGGCTACACCTTC. Variable domain in full (rest from reference TRBV2 and TRBJ1-2): EPEVTQTPSHQVTQMGQEVILRCVPISNHLYFYWYRQILGQKVEFLVSFYNNEISEKSEIFDDQFSVERPDGSNFTLKIRSTKLEDSAMYFCASRNRGAYGYTFGSGTRLTVV.

This clonotype was found many times. The rearrangement uses TRBV28 and TRBJ1-5; 7 bases agree with TRBD1. Per the germline V gene, CDR1 is MDHEN and CDR2 is SYDVKM. J gave up 7 bases and V 2 bases, and 5 bases lay outside the gene matches. CDR3 length equals 14 residues. As DNA, the CDR3 is TGTGCCAGCAGTTTAACACAGGGGTACCAGCCCCAGCATTTT. Its protein product is CASSLTQGYQPQHF. Drawing the rest from reference TRBV28 and TRBJ1-5, the complete variable domain is DVKVTQSSRYLVKRTGEKVFLECVQDMDHENMFWYRQDPGLGLRLIYFSYDVKMKEKGDIPEGYSVSREKKERFSLILESASTNQTSMYLCASSLTQGYQPQHFGDGTRLSIL.

In its sample, this clonotype was seen many times. The V and J genes are TRBV5-1 and TRBJ2-3, with 8 positions matching TRBD2. The CDR3 is 15 residues long. Germline-derived CDR1 and CDR2 are SGHRS and YFSETQ. V lost 0 bases and J lost 2; bases outside the gene matches: 2. The CDR3 nucleotides read TGCGCCAGCAGCTTGGGCGGGGGGACCACAGATACGCAGTATTTT. As protein: CASSLGGGTTDTQYF.

This clonotype was recorded at least ten times. The CDR3 sequence is CSVVSGENTEAFF. Here the CDR3 DNA reads TGCAGCGTTGTGTCCGGGGAGAACACTGAAGCTTTCTTT. The rearrangement joins TRBV29-1 to TRBJ1-1; D gene unclear. With 4 bases removed from V and 1 base from J, the gap between germline ends came to 10 bases. CDR3 length: 13 amino acids. Germline V gene lookup returns CDR1 SQVTM and CDR2 ANQGSEA.

A few counts support this clonotype. The conserved final phenylalanine or tryptophan is absent from the CDR3, which likely points to a read error. This chain uses TRBV12-3 or TRBV12-4 with TRBJ2-7; D might be TRBD1 or TRBD2, each matching 5 bases. Trimming stripped 4 bases from V and 4 bases from J, with 11 bases between. The CDR3 length is 13 residues. The CDR3 DNA follows: TGTGCCAGCAGTTGGGGGATTCGGTACGAGCAGTACCTC. Residues: CASSWGIRYEQYL.

This clonotype came up many times. This sequence joins TRBV3-1 and TRBJ2-5; D gene uncertain. The CDR3 is 15 amino acids. Germline V gives CDR1 LGHDT, CDR2 YNNKEL (reference sequence). V lost 0 bases to trimming and J lost 5 bases, with 13 bases between them. The CDR3 region has the DNA TGTGCCAGCAGCCAAGATCAGAACCCCCAGGAGACCCAGTACTTC. Its protein is CASSQDQNPQETQYF.

This rearrangement joins TRBV7-8 to TRBJ1-1; 10 bases are shared with TRBD1. CDR3 size: 15 residues. V gave up 10 bases and J gave up 0 bases; unmatched junction bases: 8. CDR1 and CDR2 (germline): SGHVS, FQNEAQ. CDR3 loop: CATTRDRGMNTEAFF. The CDR3 DNA is TGTGCCACCACCCGGGACAGGGGAATGAACACTGAAGCTTTCTTT.

This clonotype was observed many times. The chain carries TRBV11-1 and TRBJ1-1; 8 bases line up with TRBD1. CDR3 length: 15 amino acids. V dropped 4 bases and J dropped 1; count of bases not matched to a gene: 5. Germline V gene sequence: CDR1 SGHAT, CDR2 FQDESV (reference sequence). The CDR3 loop is CASSSRGLGNTEAFF. CDR3 nucleotides: TGTGCCAGCAGCTCCAGGGGGCTAGGGAACACTGAAGCTTTCTTT.